This T cell receptor (beta chain) was captured in a study of OX40 agonist ivuxolimab in advanced cancers. Study-wide points: CD8+ T cells (on average) carried more expanded clones than CD4+ T cells. Part of the nonresponder group also had normalized T-cell clonal expansion that was low. Antigen specificity of clonally expanded peripheral T cells was not established.

The V gene's germline CDR1 is MNHEY and CDR2 SVGAGI. This CDR3 comprises 13 residues. V lost 6 bases and J lost 7, with 16 bases in between. Sequenced by immunoSEQ multiplex PCR; TCRdb stores in-frame clones only, minus some. The table lists 65,000 to 85,000 clones, roughly 90% of them singletons, with 9% to 10% in the top ten. In the case of this clone: What it binds is not known.

This sequence originates from an adult with an advanced solid tumor such as melanoma, head and neck, liver or kidney cancer. This chain connects TRBV6-5 to TRBJ2-7; D uncertain. This material consisted of CD4+ or CD8+ T cells sorted from blood, taken in a trial of the OX40 agonist ivuxolimab. The CDR3 coding sequence is TGTGCCAGCAGCCCTCGGACCTACGGGGAGCAGTACTTC. Amino acid sequence: CASSPRTYGEQYF.